The 10 T cell receptor beta chains listed next were all sequenced from one sample in a study of CD8 T cells in Susac syndrome. RNA amounts of about 0.5 to 1 ug underwent reverse transcription with random hexamers. From the immunoSEQ multiplex PCR reads, TCRdb called clonotypes with MiXCR, one entry per CDR3 protein. Altogether a few hundred thousand distinct CDR3 sequences are present, approximately 85% being singletons, with the ten largest covering around 0.2%. Sequencing input: CD8+ T cells from PBMCs. The source is a human donor with multiple sclerosis.

The chain uses TRBV5-6 and TRBJ2-2; D gene ambiguous. Germline V CDR1 and CDR2: SGHDT, YYEEEE. The CDR3 consists of 15 residues. With 1 base removed from V and 1 base from J, the gap between germline ends came to 8 bases. The CDR3 region has the DNA TGTGCCAGCAGCTTGCGCAGAGAGAACACCGGGGAGCTGTTTTTT. It codes for CASSLRRENTGELFF.

The chain joins TRBV15 to TRBJ2-5; D not resolved. Trimming took off 4 bases at V and 0 bases at J, with 3 bases between the two ends. CDR3 length: 12 residues. Per germline, CDR1 LNHNV and CDR2 YYDKDF (reference sequence). DNA for the CDR3: TGTGCCACCAGCACCAACCAAGAGACCCAGTACTTC. Encoded protein: CATSTNQETQYF.

In its sample, this clonotype was seen a few times. This chain connects TRBV5-1 to TRBJ2-7; D may correspond to TRBD1 or TRBD2 (5 bases each). In germline, CDR1 is SGHRS, CDR2 YFSETQ. The V end lost 7 bases, the J end lost 1 base, and 15 bases lay between the germline ends. The CDR3 is 14 residues long. This CDR3 is CASGQGWGSYEQYF. DNA of the CDR3: TGCGCCAGCGGGCAGGGCTGGGGGTCCTACGAGCAGTACTTC.

The chain recombines TRBV27 with TRBJ1-5, with 7 nucleotides matching TRBD1. V was clipped by 5 bases and J by 7 bases; unmatched bases: 8. The CDR3 consists of 14 residues. CDR1 and CDR2 (germline): MNHEY, SMNVEV (reference sequence). The CDR3 is CASSLDRAGQPQHF. Written as DNA, the CDR3 is TGTGCCAGCAGTCTCGACAGGGCTGGCCAGCCCCAGCATTTT.

The chain has TRBV27 and TRBJ2-1; 8 bases align to TRBD2. V was clipped by 3 bases and J by 7 bases; unmatched bases: 8. The length of the CDR3 is 15 residues. The V gene's germline CDR1 is MNHEY and CDR2 SMNVEV (reference sequence). CDR3 amino acids: CASSFYRGRRNEQFF. The CDR3 DNA follows: TGTGCCAGCAGTTTTTATCGCGGGAGGAGGAATGAGCAGTTCTTC.

The chain recombines TRBV28 with TRBJ2-7, with unresolved D. The germline gives CDR1 MDHEN, CDR2 SYDVKM. V was clipped by 8 bases and J by 6 bases, with 20 bases between them. The CDR3 sequence is 14 residues long. DNA of the CDR3: TGTGCCAGCGCCCCCGCCCAAGTAGGTCTCGAGCAGTACTTC. This codes for CASAPAQVGLEQYF.

This chain's CDR3 is CSAILLAGVYNEQFF. CDR3 sequence (DNA): TGCAGTGCGATCCTACTAGCGGGAGTCTACAATGAGCAGTTCTTC. The genes are TRBV20-1 and TRBJ2-1, with 11 bases aligning to TRBD2. Germline V gives CDR1 DFQATT, CDR2 SNEGSKA (reference sequence). Losses at the gene ends were 6 bases for V and 3 bases for J; bases not matched to a gene: 7. The CDR3 consists of 15 residues.

This clonotype was picked up a small number of times. The genes are TRBV6-2 or TRBV6-3 and TRBJ1-5, with a possible D match to TRBD1 (5 bases). CDR3 size: 12 residues. Trimming left V 2 bases short and J 6 bases short, with 5 bases between. CDR1 is MNHEY and CDR2 is SVGEGT in the germline V gene. The CDR3 is CASSYDSQPQHF. The CDR3 DNA sequence: TGTGCCAGCAGTTACGACAGTCAGCCCCAGCATTTT.

This chain links TRBV11-2 with TRBJ1-6; a possible D gene is TRBD1 (5 bases). This CDR3 is 17 amino acids long. The germline V and J ends were trimmed by 5 bases and 8 bases, with 22 bases remaining between them. Looked up from germline, CDR1 is SGHAT and CDR2 is FQNNGV. The CDR3 DNA sequence: TGTGCCAGCAGCGTACCCTGGTTCAGGGCCCGCCATTCACCCCTCCACTTT. Translating it yields CASSVPWFRARHSPLHF.

Only a few counts were recorded for this clonotype. The CDR3: CASSLAFSLAKNIQYF. Written as DNA, the CDR3 is TGTGCCAGCAGCTTAGCGTTCAGCCTCGCCAAAAACATTCAGTACTTC. This chain connects TRBV11-2 to TRBJ2-4; no firm D call. V lost 1 base, J lost 1 base, and 11 bases lay in between. Germline V gene sequence: CDR1 SGHAT, CDR2 FQNNGV. The CDR3 spans 16 residues.